This T cell receptor beta chain emerged from a study of CD8 T cells in Susac syndrome. The individuals used as controls were healthy donors who had been matched for both age and sex. Bulk CD8+ and CD4+ cells came from magnetic negative isolation; CD8+ TEMRA by FACS. RNA amounts of about 0.5 to 1 ug underwent reverse transcription with random hexamers. From the immunoSEQ multiplex PCR reads, TCRdb called clonotypes with MiXCR, one entry per CDR3 protein. The sample includes approximately 170,000 distinct CDR3 sequences, approximately 90% seen only once; the top ten take around 0.075%. Trimming took off 3 bases at V and 7 bases at J, with 16 bases between the two ends. The germline CDR1 and CDR2 sequences are GTSNPN and SVGIG (reference sequence). The CDR3 runs 13 residues.

The source of this sequence is a human donor in good health. The source material was CD4+ T cells from PBMCs. This chain links TRBV30 with TRBJ2-7, with D perhaps matching TRBD1 (6 bases). Here the CDR3 DNA reads TGTGCCTGGAGACAGACGGGCCAGGGGGAGCAGTACTTC. The encoded protein is CAWRQTGQGEQYF.